The 26 T cell receptor beta chains below come from one sample, sequenced in a study of blood T cell repertoires in COVID-19. TCRdb's table, derived via immunoSEQ multiplex PCR, lists solely in-frame clones and lacks some. The sample holds approximately 97,000 clones, 80% to 95% seen once. Sequencing used peripheral blood. The receptor source for this set is a young man with acute or convalescent COVID-19.

In its sample, this clone was seen once. This sequence joins TRBV5-1 and TRBJ1-6; perhaps TRBD1 as D (5 bases). Germline values: CDR1 SGHRS, CDR2 YFSETQ. CDR3 length equals 14 residues. The germline V and J ends were trimmed by 0 bases and 9 bases, with 10 bases remaining between them. The CDR3 sequence is CASSLAGFGSPLHF. The CDR3 nucleotides are TGCGCCAGCAGCTTGGCAGGGTTCGGTTCACCCCTCCACTTT.

The J gene is TRBJ1-4, the V gene TRBV9; D not certain. V was clipped by 4 bases and J by 8 bases, with 12 bases between them. This CDR3 comprises 13 residues. Germline CDR1 is SGDLS and CDR2 is YYNGEE. The CDR3 sequence: CASSPHVGEKLFF. The CDR3 region has the DNA TGTGCCAGCAGCCCCCACGTCGGGGAAAAACTGTTTTTT.

V and J are TRBV29-1 and TRBJ2-5, with 9 bases fitting TRBD1. The ends lost 5 bases at V and 7 bases at J; junction bases unmatched: 2. Germline values: CDR1 SQVTM, CDR2 ANQGSEA. The CDR3 extends over 11 amino acids. The CDR3 DNA follows: TGCAGCGTTCGACAGGGGGGGACCCAGTACTTC. It yields the protein CSVRQGGTQYF.

This clone was seen just once. The rearrangement links TRBV19 to TRBJ1-3; 11 nucleotides line up with TRBD1. The CDR3 sequence is 17 residues long. Germline V gene data show CDR1 as LNHDA and CDR2 as SQIVND (reference sequence). With V trimmed by 6 bases and J by 2 bases, 9 bases remained unmatched. In nucleotides, the CDR3 is TGTGCCAGTAGCTCCGGGACAGGGGGAATGACTGGAAACACCATATATTTT. It encodes CASSSGTGGMTGNTIYF.

Only one count was recorded for this clone. The chain couples TRBV3-1 (or the pseudogene TRBV3-2) to TRBJ2-7, with 7 positions matching TRBD1. V was clipped by 0 bases and J by 0 bases; unmatched bases: 8. The CDR3 is 17 amino acids. Germline V gives CDR1 LGHDT, CDR2 YNNKEL (reference sequence). CDR3 loop: CASSQDLPGQSSYEQYF. The CDR3 DNA is TGTGCCAGCAGCCAAGACCTTCCGGGACAGTCCTCCTACGAGCAGTACTTC.

In the case of this clone: One end of the junction does not line up with germline, which may come from a read error. This chain connects TRBV28 to TRBJ2-1; TRBD2 aligns across 7 bases. Germline values: CDR1 MDHEN, CDR2 SYDVKM. The CDR3 loop spans 13 amino acids. The CDR3 region is CASRLLGEGEQFF. The DNA for the CDR3 is TGTGCCAGCAGATTATTAGGGGAGGGTGAGCAGTTCTTC.

V gene TRBV6-2 or TRBV6-3 combines with J gene TRBJ2-7, with D perhaps TRBD1 (6 bases). Trimming left V 5 bases short and J 0 bases short, with 17 bases between. The germline gives CDR1 MNHEY, CDR2 SVGEGT. CDR3 length equals 16 residues. This CDR3 is CASSTIGGRSSYEQYF. CDR3 DNA: TGTGCCAGCAGTACCATAGGGGGTAGGTCCTCCTACGAGCAGTACTTC.

The rearrangement links TRBV5-1 to TRBJ1-3; 7 nucleotides line up with TRBD1. After removal of 3 bases from V and 0 bases from J, the junction contained 3 bases not matched to a gene. Germline lookup yields CDR1 SGHRS and CDR2 YFSETQ. CDR3 length equals 15 residues. CDR3 nucleotides: TGCGCCAGCAGCTCCGGGACAGACTCTGGAAACACCATATATTTT. Encoded protein: CASSSGTDSGNTIYF.

V and J are TRBV6-6 and TRBJ1-1; 8 bases line up with TRBD1. V shed 5 bases, J shed 5 bases, and the junction held 10 bases outside the gene matches. Per the germline V gene, CDR1 is MNHNY and CDR2 is SVGAGI (reference sequence). The CDR3 has 15 residues. For the CDR3, the DNA is TGTGCCAGCAGTGGCAGGGGGCGCGGAAGGACTGAAGCTTTCTTT. Its translation: CASSGRGRGRTEAFF.

The V gene is TRBV5-1, the J gene TRBJ1-1; maybe TRBD1 (5 bases). Per the germline V gene, CDR1 is SGHRS and CDR2 is YFSETQ. The CDR3 totals 14 residues. V was trimmed by 0 bases and J by 4 bases, leaving 10 bases between them. CDR3 sequence reads: CASSLGAGITEAFF. As DNA, the CDR3 is TGCGCCAGCAGCTTGGGGGCAGGGATCACTGAAGCTTTCTTT. Full variable domain (rest looked up from reference TRBV5-1 and TRBJ1-1): KAGVTQTPRYLIKTRGQQVTLSCSPISGHRSVSWYQQTPGQGLQFLFEYFSETQRNKGNFPGRFSGRQFSNSRSEMNVSTLELGDSALYLCASSLGAGITEAFFGQGTRLTVV.

The rearrangement links TRBV3-1 (or the pseudogene TRBV3-2) to TRBJ1-2; possible D gene TRBD1, 6 bases. V was shortened by 4 bases and J by 8 bases, with 20 bases between the two germline ends. This CDR3 contains 15 residues. Germline V gives CDR1 LGHDT, CDR2 YNNKEL (reference sequence). In nucleotides, the CDR3 is TGTGCCAGCAGCCCGTTAATCCAGGGGCGCTGGGGCTACACCTTC. Translating it yields CASSPLIQGRWGYTF.

The chain links TRBV18 to TRBJ2-2, with D perhaps TRBD1 (6 bases). Trimming stripped 3 bases from V and 4 bases from J, with 15 bases between. CDR3 length: 16 residues. The germline V gene encodes CDR1 KGHSH and CDR2 LQKENI. The DNA for the CDR3 is TGTGCCAGCTCACCTTGGACAGTACAAATCACCGGGGAGCTGTTTTTT. Translated, it gives CASSPWTVQITGELFF.

The chain has TRBV5-1 and TRBJ1-4; D gene ambiguous. Between the trimmed V and J ends, which lost 0 bases and 3 bases, there was a span of 9 bases. The CDR3 covers 15 residues. Germline assignment: CDR1 SGHRS and CDR2 YFSETQ. In nucleotides, the CDR3 is TGCGCCAGCAGCTTGGCGTCCGAGTCTAATGAAAAACTGTTTTTT. Translation gives CASSLASESNEKLFF.

This clone was seen once. The chain employs TRBV3-1 (or the pseudogene TRBV3-2) and TRBJ1-2, with D perhaps TRBD1 (6 bases). CDR1 and CDR2 (germline): LGHDT, YNNKEL (reference sequence). Trimming cost V 3 bases and J 8 bases, with 13 bases left between them. The CDR3 has 13 amino acids. The CDR3 bases are TGTGCCAGCAGCCAGTCAAGGACAGTCGGCTACACCTTC. Its protein is CASSQSRTVGYTF.

The CDR3 DNA follows: TGTGCCTGGAGTGGAGTGAACACCGGGGAGCTGTTTTTT. This translates into CAWSGVNTGELFF. The chain has TRBV30 and TRBJ2-2, with D unresolved. Germline V gene data show CDR1 as GTSNPN and CDR2 as SVGIG (reference sequence). V was trimmed by 1 base and J by 1 base, leaving 4 bases between them. The CDR3 spans 13 residues.

The chain combines TRBV27 with TRBJ2-7; TRBD2 agrees at 7 bases. Germline CDR1 reads MNHEY; CDR2 reads SMNVEV (reference sequence). The V segment lost 2 bases and the J segment 4 bases; nucleotides outside the gene matches: 8. The CDR3 consists of 15 residues. The CDR3 loop reads CASSLKASGLYEQYF. The CDR3 DNA sequence: TGTGCCAGCAGTTTAAAGGCTAGCGGTCTATACGAGCAGTACTTC.

The V gene is TRBV7-6, the J gene TRBJ1-3; possibly TRBD1 for D (5 bases). Germline V gives CDR1 SGHVS, CDR2 FNYEAQ. V was clipped by 1 base and J by 0 bases, with 13 bases between them. The CDR3 covers 17 residues. The CDR3 nucleotides read TGTGCCAGCAGCTTAGATGACAGCAAATTCTCTGGAAACACCATATATTTT. Encoded protein: CASSLDDSKFSGNTIYF.

The V and J genes are TRBV4-1 and TRBJ2-7, with D unresolved. V shed 1 base and J shed 6 bases, with 16 bases lying between them. This CDR3 is built from 15 residues. From germline, CDR1 is MGHRA and CDR2 YSYEKL. CDR3 residues: CASSQVLAPFGEQYF. The CDR3 region has the DNA TGCGCCAGCAGCCAAGTTTTAGCTCCGTTCGGCGAGCAGTACTTC.

V and J are TRBV27 and TRBJ2-1, with 8 positions matching TRBD1. CDR1 is MNHEY and CDR2 is SMNVEV in the germline V gene (reference sequence). CDR3 length: 12 amino acids. The V gene end was trimmed by 3 bases and the J gene end by 8 bases; junction bases not matched to a gene: 0. The CDR3 region is CASSLTGDEQFF. CDR3 coding DNA: TGTGCCAGCAGTTTGACAGGGGATGAGCAGTTCTTC.

The rearrangement joins TRBV30 to TRBJ2-5; 9 positions match TRBD2. The CDR3 runs 13 residues. V lost 5 bases, J lost 1 base, and 2 bases stayed unmatched. Germline V lookup: CDR1 GTSNPN, CDR2 SVGIG (reference sequence). CDR3 sequence: CAWRGLAQETQYF. CDR3 DNA sequence: TGTGCCTGGCGGGGACTAGCCCAAGAGACCCAGTACTTC.

Only one count was recorded for this clone. CDR3 coding DNA: TGTGCCAGCAGCCCCCCCGAAGAGACCCAGTACTTC. As protein: CASSPPEETQYF. The rearrangement joins TRBV7-2 to TRBJ2-5; D not certain. Germline lookup yields CDR1 SGHTA and CDR2 FQGNSA. V shed 5 bases and J shed 3 bases, with 7 bases lying between them. There are 12 residues in the CDR3.

The rearrangement links TRBV9 to TRBJ1-1; TRBD1 agrees at 7 bases. With V trimmed by 4 bases and J by 1 base, 4 bases remained unmatched. CDR1 is SGDLS and CDR2 is YYNGEE in the germline V gene. This CDR3 comprises 14 residues. The CDR3 is CASSPRDRNTEAFF. The DNA of the CDR3 is TGTGCCAGCAGCCCCCGGGACAGGAACACTGAAGCTTTCTTT.

The chain recombines TRBV6-2 or TRBV6-3 with TRBJ2-1, with 14 bases matching TRBD2. The V and J ends lost 2 bases and 6 bases, in that order; junction bases with no gene match: 9. CDR1 is MNHEY, CDR2 SVGEGT, per germline. This CDR3 region has 18 residues. The DNA of the CDR3 is TGTGCCAGCAGTTACCGAGGGACTAGCGGGGGCATTGGCAATGAGCAGTTCTTC. This gives the protein CASSYRGTSGGIGNEQFF.

This sequence joins TRBV27 and TRBJ1-1; possible D gene TRBD1, 6 bases. The CDR3 has 14 amino acids. CDR1 is MNHEY, CDR2 SMNVEV, per germline (reference sequence). Trimming removed 5 bases at V and 1 base at J, with 11 bases between. In nucleotides, the CDR3 is TGTGCCAGCAGTCTGACAGGTGGGAACACTGAAGCTTTCTTT. This sequence encodes CASSLTGGNTEAFF.

This clone was seen once. The chain is built from TRBV5-8 and TRBJ2-1, with D possibly TRBD1 on 5 matching bases. The CDR3 is 13 residues long. Germline-derived CDR1 and CDR2 are SGHTS and YDEGEE. Between the trimmed V and J ends, which lost 4 bases and 5 bases, there was a span of 10 bases. CDR3 amino acids: CASSKDSHNEQFF. CDR3 coding DNA: TGTGCCAGCAGCAAAGACAGTCACAATGAGCAGTTCTTC.

This chain connects TRBV7-9 to TRBJ2-5; D might be TRBD1 (6 bases). Germline CDR1 SEHNR, CDR2 FQNEAQ (reference sequence). CDR3 size: 13 residues. V was cut by 11 bases and J by 4 bases, with 17 bases left in between. This CDR3 is CAAGRAGVETQYF. CDR3 DNA sequence: TGTGCCGCAGGAAGGGCAGGGGTAGAGACCCAGTACTTC.